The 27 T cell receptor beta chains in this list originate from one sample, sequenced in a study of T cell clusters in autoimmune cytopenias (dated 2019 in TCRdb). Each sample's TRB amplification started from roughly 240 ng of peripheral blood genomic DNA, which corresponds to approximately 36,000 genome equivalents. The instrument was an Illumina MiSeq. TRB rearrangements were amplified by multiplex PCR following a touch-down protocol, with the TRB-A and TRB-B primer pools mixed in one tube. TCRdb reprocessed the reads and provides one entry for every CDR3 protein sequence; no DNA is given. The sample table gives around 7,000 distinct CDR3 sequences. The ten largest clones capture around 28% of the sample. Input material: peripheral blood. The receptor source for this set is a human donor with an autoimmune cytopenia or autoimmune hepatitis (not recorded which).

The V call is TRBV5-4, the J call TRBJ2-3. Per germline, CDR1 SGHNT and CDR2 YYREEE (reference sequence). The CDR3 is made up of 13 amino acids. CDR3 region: CASSNDWIDTQYF.

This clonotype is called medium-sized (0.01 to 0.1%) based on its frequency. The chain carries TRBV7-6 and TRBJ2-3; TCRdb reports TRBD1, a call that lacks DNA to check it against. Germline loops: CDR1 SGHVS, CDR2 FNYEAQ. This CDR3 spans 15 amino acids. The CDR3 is CASSPTGGLTDTQYF.

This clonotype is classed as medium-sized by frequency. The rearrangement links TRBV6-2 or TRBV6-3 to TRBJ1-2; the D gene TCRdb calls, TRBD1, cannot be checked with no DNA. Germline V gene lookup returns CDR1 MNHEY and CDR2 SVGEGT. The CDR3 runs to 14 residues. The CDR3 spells CASSSSDSRGGYTF.

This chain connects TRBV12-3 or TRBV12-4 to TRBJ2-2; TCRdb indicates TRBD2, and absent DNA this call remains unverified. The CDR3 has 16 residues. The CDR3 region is CASSFTSGTNTGELFF.

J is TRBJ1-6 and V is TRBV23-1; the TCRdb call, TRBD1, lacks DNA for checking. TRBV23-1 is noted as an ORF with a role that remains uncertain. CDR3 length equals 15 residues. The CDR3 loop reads CAIDPGQGFRSPLHF.

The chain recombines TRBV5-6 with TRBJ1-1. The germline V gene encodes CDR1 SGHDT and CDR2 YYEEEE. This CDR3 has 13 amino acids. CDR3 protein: CASSLKGGIGAFF. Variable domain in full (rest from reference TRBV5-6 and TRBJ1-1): DAGVTQSPTHLIKTRGQQVTLRCSPKSGHDTVSWYQQALGQGPQFIFQYYEEEERQRGNFPDRFSGHQFPNYSSELNVNALLLGDSALYLCASSLKGGIGAFFGQGTRLTVV.

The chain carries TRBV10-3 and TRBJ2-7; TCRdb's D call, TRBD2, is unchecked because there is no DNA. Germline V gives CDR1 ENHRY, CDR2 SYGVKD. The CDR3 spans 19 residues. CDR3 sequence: CAISPSIPTSGRLTYEQYF.

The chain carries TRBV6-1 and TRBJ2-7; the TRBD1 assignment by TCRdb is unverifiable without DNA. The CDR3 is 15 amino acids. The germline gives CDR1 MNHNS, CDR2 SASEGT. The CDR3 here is CASSGTGKYPYEQYF.

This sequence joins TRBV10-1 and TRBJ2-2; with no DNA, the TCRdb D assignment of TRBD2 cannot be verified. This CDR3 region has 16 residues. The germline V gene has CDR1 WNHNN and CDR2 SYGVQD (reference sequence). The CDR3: CASSDGLAGQPGELFF.

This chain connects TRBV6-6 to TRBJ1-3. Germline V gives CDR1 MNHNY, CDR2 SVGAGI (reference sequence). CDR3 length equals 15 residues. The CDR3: CASRYPAGEGNTIYF.

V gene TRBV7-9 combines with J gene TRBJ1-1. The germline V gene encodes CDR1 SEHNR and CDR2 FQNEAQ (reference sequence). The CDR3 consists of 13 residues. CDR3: CASSLERGTEAFF. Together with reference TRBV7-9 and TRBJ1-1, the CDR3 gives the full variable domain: DTGVSQNPRHKITKRGQNVTFRCDPISEHNRLYWYRQTLGQGPEFLTYFQNEAQLEKSRLLSDRFSAERPKGSFSTLEIQRTEQGDSAMYLCASSLERGTEAFFGQGTRLTVV.

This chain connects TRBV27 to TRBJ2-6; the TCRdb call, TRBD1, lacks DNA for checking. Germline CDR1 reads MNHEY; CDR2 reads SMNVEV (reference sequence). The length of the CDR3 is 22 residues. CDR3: CASSLSAGLPNRVHSGANVLTF.

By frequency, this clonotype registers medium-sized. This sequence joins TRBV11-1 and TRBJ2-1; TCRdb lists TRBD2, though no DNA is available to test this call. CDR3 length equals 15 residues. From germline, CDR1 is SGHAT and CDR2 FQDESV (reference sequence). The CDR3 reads CASSPDPSGRNEQFF. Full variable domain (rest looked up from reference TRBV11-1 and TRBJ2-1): EAEVAQSPRYKITEKSQAVAFWCDPISGHATLYWYRQILGQGPELLVQFQDESVVDDSQLPKDRFSAERLKGVDSTLKIQPAELGDSAMYLCASSPDPSGRNEQFFGPGTRLTVL.

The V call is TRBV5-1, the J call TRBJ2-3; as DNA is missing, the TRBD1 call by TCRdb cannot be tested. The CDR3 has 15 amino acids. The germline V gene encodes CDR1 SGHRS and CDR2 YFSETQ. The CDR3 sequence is CASRSGQGKADTQYF.

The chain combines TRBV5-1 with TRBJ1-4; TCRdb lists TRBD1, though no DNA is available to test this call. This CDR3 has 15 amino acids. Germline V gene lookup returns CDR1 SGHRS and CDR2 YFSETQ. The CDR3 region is CASSDPTGLKEKLFF. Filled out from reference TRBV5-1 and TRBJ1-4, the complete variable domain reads KAGVTQTPRYLIKTRGQQVTLSCSPISGHRSVSWYQQTPGQGLQFLFEYFSETQRNKGNFPGRFSGRQFSNSRSEMNVSTLELGDSALYLCASSDPTGLKEKLFFGSGTQLSVL.

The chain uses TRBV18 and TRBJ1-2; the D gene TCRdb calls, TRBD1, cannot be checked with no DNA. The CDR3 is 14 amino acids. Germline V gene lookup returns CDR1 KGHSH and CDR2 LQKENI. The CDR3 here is CASSPGQGRYGYTF. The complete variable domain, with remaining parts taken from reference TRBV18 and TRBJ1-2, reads NAGVMQNPRHLVRRRGQEARLRCSPMKGHSHVYWYRQLPEEGLKFMVYLQKENIIDESGMPKERFSAEFPKEGPSILRIQQVVRGDSAAYFCASSPGQGRYGYTFGSGTRLTVV.

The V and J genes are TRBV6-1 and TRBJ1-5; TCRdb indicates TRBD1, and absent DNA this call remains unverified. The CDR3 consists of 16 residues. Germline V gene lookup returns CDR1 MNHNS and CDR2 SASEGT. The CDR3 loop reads CASSSYSRPVDQPQHF.

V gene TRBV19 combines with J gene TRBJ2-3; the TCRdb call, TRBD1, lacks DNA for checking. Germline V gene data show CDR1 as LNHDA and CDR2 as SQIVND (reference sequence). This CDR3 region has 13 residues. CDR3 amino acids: CASRTQGSDTQYF.

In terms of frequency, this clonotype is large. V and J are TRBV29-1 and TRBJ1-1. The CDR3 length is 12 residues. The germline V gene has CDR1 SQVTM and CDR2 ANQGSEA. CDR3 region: CSVDMGNTEAFF.

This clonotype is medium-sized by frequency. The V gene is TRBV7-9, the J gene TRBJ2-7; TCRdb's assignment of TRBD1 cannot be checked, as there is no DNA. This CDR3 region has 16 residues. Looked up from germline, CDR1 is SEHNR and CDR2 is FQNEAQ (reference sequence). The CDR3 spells CASSPGQGLSSYEQYF.

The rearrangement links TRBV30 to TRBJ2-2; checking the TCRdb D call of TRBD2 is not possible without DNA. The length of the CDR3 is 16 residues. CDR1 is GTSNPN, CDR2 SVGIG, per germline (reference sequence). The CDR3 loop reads CAWIARGRLNTGELFF.

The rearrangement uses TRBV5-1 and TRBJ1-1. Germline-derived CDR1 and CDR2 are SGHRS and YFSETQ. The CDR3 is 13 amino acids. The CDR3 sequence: CASSLALGTEAFF.

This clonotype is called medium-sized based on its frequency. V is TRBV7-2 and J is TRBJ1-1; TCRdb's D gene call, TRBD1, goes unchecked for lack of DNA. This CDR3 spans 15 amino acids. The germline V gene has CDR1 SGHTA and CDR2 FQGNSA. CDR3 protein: CASSLELGRGTEAFF. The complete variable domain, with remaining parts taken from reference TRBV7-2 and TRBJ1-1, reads GAGVSQSPSNKVTEKGKDVELRCDPISGHTALYWYRQSLGQGLEFLIYFQGNSAPDKSGLPSDRFSAERTGGSVSTLTIQRTQQEDSAVYLCASSLELGRGTEAFFGQGTRLTVV.

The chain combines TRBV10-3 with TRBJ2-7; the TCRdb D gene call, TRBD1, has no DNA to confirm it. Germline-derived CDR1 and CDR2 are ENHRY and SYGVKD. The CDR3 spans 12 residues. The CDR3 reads CAISGAGREQYF.

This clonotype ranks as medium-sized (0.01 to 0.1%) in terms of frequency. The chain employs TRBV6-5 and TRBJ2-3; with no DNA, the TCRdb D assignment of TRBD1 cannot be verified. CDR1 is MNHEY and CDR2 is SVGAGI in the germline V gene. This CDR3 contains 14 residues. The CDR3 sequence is CASSRQGGSDTQYF.

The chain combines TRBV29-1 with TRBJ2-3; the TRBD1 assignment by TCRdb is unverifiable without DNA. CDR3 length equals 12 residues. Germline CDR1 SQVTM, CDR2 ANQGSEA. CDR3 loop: CSVDGGTDTQYF.

CDR3 sequence: CAWGTGTGEGYTF. This sequence joins TRBV30 and TRBJ1-2; the TRBD1 assignment by TCRdb is unverifiable without DNA. This CDR3 is 13 amino acids long. The V gene's germline CDR1 is GTSNPN and CDR2 SVGIG (reference sequence).